The next 32 T cell receptor beta chains were all read from a single sample in a study of blood T cell repertoires in COVID-19. Clones were read by immunoSEQ multiplex PCR, and TCRdb kept only the in-frame ones, dropping some. The sample lists roughly 180,000 clones, over 70% occurring once. The sequenced material came from PBMCs or T cells enriched from blood (not recorded which). The receptors were sampled from a woman in her forties with acute COVID-19.

The V gene is TRBV19, the J gene TRBJ1-2; D ambiguous. The CDR3 contains 15 residues. CDR1 is LNHDA, CDR2 SQIVND, per germline (reference sequence). Trimming pared 6 bases from V and 0 bases from J, leaving 14 bases between. The CDR3 protein is CASRVRTGTNYGYTF. CDR3 DNA sequence: TGTGCCAGTAGGGTCCGTACCGGGACTAACTATGGCTACACCTTC.

This chain links TRBV6-5 with TRBJ2-1, with D hard to call. Trimming removed 8 bases from V and 0 bases from J, with 11 bases in between. CDR1 is MNHEY and CDR2 is SVGAGI in the germline V gene. This CDR3 is built from 14 residues. The CDR3 DNA reads as TGTGCCAGCGTGAGGTCGAGCTCCTACAATGAGCAGTTCTTC. Its translation is CASVRSSSYNEQFF.

This chain joins TRBV7-2 and TRBJ2-3; tentatively, D is TRBD2 (7 bases). CDR1 is SGHTA and CDR2 is FQGNSA in the germline V gene. The ends were cut back, 5 bases at V and 1 base at J, with 13 bases in the middle. This CDR3 is built from 15 residues. CDR3 in DNA: TGTGCCAGCAGCCCAAGGGGGAGGGGCACAGATACGCAGTATTTT. This encodes CASSPRGRGTDTQYF.

The V gene is TRBV5-6, the J gene TRBJ1-2, with 9 bases identical to TRBD1. The CDR3 length is 15 residues. V shed 1 base, J shed 4 bases, and the junction held 5 bases outside the gene matches. Germline-derived CDR1 and CDR2 are SGHDT and YYEEEE. CDR3 DNA: TGTGCCAGCAGCTTGCTGGACAGGGGCCTCTATGGCTACACCTTC. Protein: CASSLLDRGLYGYTF.

The chain links TRBV11-1 to TRBJ2-1, with a weak D call TRBD2 (6 bases). Trimming shortened V by 6 bases and J by 8 bases, and 14 bases separated the two germline ends. The CDR3 runs 13 residues. Germline CDR1 is SGHAT and CDR2 is FQDESV (reference sequence). As DNA, the CDR3 is TGTGCCAGCAGTGCCGGAGGGCCGGATGAGCAGTTCTTC. Amino acids: CASSAGGPDEQFF.

V gene TRBV7-8 combines with J gene TRBJ1-1, with D uncertain. With 5 bases removed from V and 5 bases from J, the gap between germline ends came to 12 bases. In germline, CDR1 is SGHVS, CDR2 FQNEAQ. This CDR3 region has 13 residues. CDR3 sequence reads: CASSVTSGTEAFF. CDR3 DNA sequence: TGTGCCAGCAGCGTAACGTCGGGGACTGAAGCTTTCTTT.

This chain uses TRBV27 with TRBJ2-1; 8 bases fit TRBD1. Germline V CDR1 and CDR2: MNHEY, SMNVEV (reference sequence). The junction had 10 bases not matched to a gene; V was cut back by 8 bases and J by 7 bases. This CDR3 has 14 amino acids. The CDR3: CASASTGVRNEQFF. The CDR3 DNA is TGTGCCAGCGCATCGACAGGGGTTAGGAATGAGCAGTTCTTC.

V usage is TRBV7-8 and J usage is TRBJ1-4; no reliable D call. Trimming removed 2 bases at V and 6 bases at J, with 7 bases between. The CDR3 has 13 amino acids. Germline CDR1 is SGHVS and CDR2 is FQNEAQ. The CDR3 loop is CASSLRGDEKLFF. As DNA, the CDR3 is TGTGCCAGCAGCTTAAGAGGTGATGAAAAACTGTTTTTT.

The chain employs TRBV10-2 and TRBJ2-7, with 9 nucleotides matching TRBD2. Germline V gene data show CDR1 as WSHSY and CDR2 as SAAADI. V shed 4 bases, J shed 3 bases, and the junction held 1 base outside the gene matches. The CDR3 length is 13 residues. In DNA, the CDR3 is TGCGCCAGCAGTGGAGCGGGAGGCTACGAGCAGTACGTC. Translated, it gives CASSGAGGYEQYV.

This rearrangement joins TRBV27 to TRBJ1-1; 7 nucleotides line up with TRBD1. The CDR3 has 18 residues. V shed 3 bases, J shed 1 base, and the junction held 14 bases outside the gene matches. Germline loops: CDR1 MNHEY, CDR2 SMNVEV (reference sequence). The CDR3 is CASSLSEKRGPKNTEAFF. The CDR3 DNA sequence: TGTGCCAGCAGTTTGAGTGAGAAGAGGGGGCCCAAGAACACTGAAGCTTTCTTT.

This clone appeared once. The rearrangement links TRBV19 to TRBJ2-2, with D possibly matching TRBD2 (5 bases). Germline V gene lookup returns CDR1 LNHDA and CDR2 SQIVND (reference sequence). This CDR3 region has 15 residues. Trimming pared 3 bases from V and 0 bases from J, leaving 8 bases between. CDR3 in DNA: TGTGCCAGTAGTATTTGGACTGCGAACACCGGGGAGCTGTTTTTT. The encoded protein is CASSIWTANTGELFF.

The genes are TRBV7-9 and TRBJ1-2, with 8 bases lining up with TRBD1. Per germline, CDR1 SEHNR and CDR2 FQNEAQ (reference sequence). This CDR3 is built from 13 residues. V was pared by 1 base and J by 8 bases, with 3 bases of the junction left unmatched. Here the CDR3 DNA reads TGTGCCAGCAGCTTAGGGACAGGGAGCGGCTACACCTTC. It encodes CASSLGTGSGYTF.

This clone appeared once. The chain carries TRBV3-1 (or the pseudogene TRBV3-2) and TRBJ2-1; TRBD2 matches at 14 bases. Per germline, CDR1 LGHDT and CDR2 YNNKEL (reference sequence). With 0 bases clipped from V and 8 bases from J, the junction kept 6 bases outside the gene matches. The CDR3 spans 17 residues. Here the CDR3 reads CASSQDPGLAGAYEQFF. The CDR3 DNA is TGTGCCAGCAGCCAAGATCCGGGACTAGCGGGAGCGTATGAGCAGTTCTTC.

This rearrangement joins TRBV3-1 (or the pseudogene TRBV3-2) to TRBJ2-5; D perhaps matches TRBD2 (7 bases). The CDR3 is made up of 14 amino acids. In germline, CDR1 is LGHDT, CDR2 YNNKEL (reference sequence). V lost 4 bases, J lost 5 bases, and 14 bases lay in between. CDR3 sequence (DNA): TGTGCCAGCAGCCTTCGAGGGGGGGGTGAGACCCAGTACTTC. Protein: CASSLRGGGETQYF.

The CDR3 reads CASSDHYEQFF. The CDR3 bases are TGTGCCAGCAGTGACCATTATGAGCAGTTCTTC. The rearrangement links TRBV6-1 to TRBJ2-1; D ambiguous. The germline gives CDR1 MNHNS, CDR2 SASEGT. There are 11 residues in the CDR3. Trimming removed 3 bases at V and 8 bases at J, with 5 bases between.

The chain recombines TRBV9 with TRBJ2-7; D unresolved. Trimming took 1 base from V and 2 from J, leaving 13 bases between them. The germline V gene has CDR1 SGDLS and CDR2 YYNGEE. The CDR3 is 15 amino acids. CDR3 DNA sequence: TGTGCCAGCAGCGTACTGAGAGATACAGCCTACGAGCAGTACGTC. Protein: CASSVLRDTAYEQYV.

V gene TRBV14 combines with J gene TRBJ2-5, with 14 nucleotides matching TRBD2. Germline V lookup: CDR1 SGHDN, CDR2 FVKESK. The CDR3 is 17 amino acids. Losses at the gene ends were 8 bases for V and 2 bases for J; bases not matched to a gene: 10. The CDR3 DNA sequence: TGTGCCAGCGCCCGACTAGCGGGAGGGCCTAGGCAAGAGACCCAGTACTTC. As protein: CASARLAGGPRQETQYF. The complete variable domain, with remaining parts taken from reference TRBV14 and TRBJ2-5, reads EAGVTQFPSHSVIEKGQTVTLRCDPISGHDNLYWYRRVMGKEIKFLLHFVKESKQDESGMPNNRFLAERTGGTYSTLKVQPAELEDSGVYFCASARLAGGPRQETQYFGPGTRLLVL.

This clone has just a few counts. V and J are TRBV7-2 and TRBJ2-1, with 8 nucleotides matching TRBD2. V gave up 5 bases and J gave up 3 bases; unmatched junction bases: 6. Germline values: CDR1 SGHTA, CDR2 FQGNSA. This CDR3 region has 15 residues. CDR3 protein: CASSPGGRNYNEQFF. The DNA for the CDR3 is TGTGCCAGCAGCCCGGGGGGGCGGAACTACAATGAGCAGTTCTTC.

This clone was counted only a few times. The genes are TRBV9 and TRBJ1-4; weak D call: TRBD1 (6 bases). The CDR3 sequence is 16 residues long. V lost 4 bases and J 3 bases, leaving 16 bases between the germline ends. Looked up from germline, CDR1 is SGDLS and CDR2 is YYNGEE. CDR3 protein: CASSRHQGGANEKLFF. CDR3 coding DNA: TGTGCCAGCAGCAGACACCAAGGGGGGGCTAATGAAAAACTGTTTTTT.

The V gene is TRBV27, the J gene TRBJ2-1; TRBD2 matches 14 bases. The CDR3 spans 17 residues. The V gene end was trimmed by 6 bases and the J gene end by 4 bases; junction bases not matched to a gene: 8. Looked up from germline, CDR1 is MNHEY and CDR2 is SMNVEV (reference sequence). CDR3 protein: CASSSGTSGSVYNEQFF. DNA for the CDR3: TGTGCCAGCAGCTCCGGGACTAGCGGGAGCGTTTACAATGAGCAGTTCTTC.

The chain uses TRBV15 and TRBJ2-3; D is unresolved. Germline V gives CDR1 LNHNV, CDR2 YYDKDF (reference sequence). The CDR3 sequence is 15 residues long. V lost 5 bases, J lost 1 base, and 13 bases lay in between. CDR3 nucleotide sequence: TGTGCCACCAGCTGGAGTGGCTGGGGCACAGATACGCAGTATTTT. The encoded protein is CATSWSGWGTDTQYF.

This sequence joins TRBV5-1 and TRBJ1-2, with 9 bases that match TRBD1. The germline V gene encodes CDR1 SGHRS and CDR2 YFSETQ. Trimming at V came to 4 bases and at J to 8 bases, leaving 9 bases not matched to a gene. The CDR3 length is 14 residues. The DNA for the CDR3 is TGCGCCAGCAGCCCGGACGGGACAGGGATCGGCTACACCTTC. Protein: CASSPDGTGIGYTF.

This sequence joins TRBV19 and TRBJ1-1; TRBD1 matches at 8 bases. Germline V gene lookup returns CDR1 LNHDA and CDR2 SQIVND (reference sequence). After removal of 5 bases from V and 7 bases from J, the junction contained 6 bases not matched to a gene. CDR3 length: 13 amino acids. CDR3 DNA: TGTGCCAGTAGTCCTCAGGGGGCCGGTGAAGCTTTCTTT. The encoded protein is CASSPQGAGEAFF.

The chain links TRBV4-2 to TRBJ2-2, with D perhaps matching TRBD2 (6 bases). This CDR3 comprises 17 residues. Germline values: CDR1 LGHNA, CDR2 YNFKEQ. Trimming took off 0 bases at V and 7 bases at J, with 18 bases between the two ends. CDR3: CASSQERSGVRVGELFF. DNA for the CDR3: TGTGCCAGCAGCCAAGAAAGGTCGGGAGTCAGGGTCGGGGAGCTGTTTTTT.

The V gene is TRBV5-1, the J gene TRBJ2-5; a possible D gene is TRBD2 (5 bases). In germline, CDR1 is SGHRS, CDR2 YFSETQ. V gave up 0 bases and J gave up 2 bases, with 8 bases separating them. The CDR3 covers 14 residues. CDR3 protein: CASSLGGPQETQYF. The CDR3 DNA follows: TGCGCCAGCAGCTTGGGCGGGCCTCAAGAGACCCAGTACTTC.

The rearrangement joins TRBV5-5 to TRBJ2-5; D not certain. The CDR3 extends over 13 amino acids. V was cut by 2 bases and J by 3 bases, with 8 bases left in between. From germline, CDR1 is SGHKS and CDR2 YYEKEE (reference sequence). The CDR3: CASSLGDKETQYF. The CDR3 coding sequence is TGTGCCAGCAGCTTAGGCGACAAAGAGACCCAGTACTTC.

The chain uses TRBV5-1 and TRBJ2-2; 11 bases line up with TRBD2. CDR3 length: 15 residues. The ends lost 1 base at V and 7 bases at J; junction bases unmatched: 3. From germline, CDR1 is SGHRS and CDR2 YFSETQ. The CDR3 DNA sequence: TGCGCCAGCAGCTTGTTTCTAGCGGGAGGCGGGGAGCTGTTTTTT. This encodes CASSLFLAGGGELFF.

A few counts support this clone. V and J are TRBV7-9 and TRBJ1-5, with 10 bases aligning to TRBD1. From germline, CDR1 is SEHNR and CDR2 FQNEAQ (reference sequence). The CDR3 consists of 18 residues. After removal of 5 bases from V and 10 bases from J, the junction contained 20 bases not matched to a gene. The CDR3 DNA reads TGTGCCAGCAGCCGAAGCCGACAGGGGGCCCGGTCAGATCGTCCCCAGCATTTT. This gives the protein CASSRSRQGARSDRPQHF.

The V call is TRBV19, the J call TRBJ2-3, with D uncertain. The V gene lost 2 bases and the J gene lost 7 bases, with 13 bases spanning the gap. The CDR3 length is 14 residues. Germline V gene data show CDR1 as LNHDA and CDR2 as SQIVND (reference sequence). CDR3 loop: CASSISTTRNTQYF. CDR3 sequence (DNA): TGTGCCAGTAGTATATCAACGACTCGGAATACGCAGTATTTT.

The chain combines TRBV5-6 with TRBJ1-2, with 7 bases lining up with TRBD1. Germline V gene lookup returns CDR1 SGHDT and CDR2 YYEEEE. V lost 2 bases and J lost 3; bases outside the gene matches: 7. This CDR3 spans 15 amino acids. CDR3 DNA: TGTGCCAGCAGCTTACAGGGGCGAAAGGACTATGGCTACACCTTC. Its translation is CASSLQGRKDYGYTF.

The chain joins TRBV6-5 to TRBJ1-1; the D is unclear. In germline, CDR1 is MNHEY, CDR2 SVGAGI. CDR3 length equals 14 residues. The germline V and J ends were trimmed by 0 bases and 5 bases, with 10 bases remaining between them. CDR3 nucleotides: TGTGCCAGCAGTTACTCCCGGAGGGCTACTGAAGCTTTCTTT. This sequence encodes CASSYSRRATEAFF.

This clone was counted a few times. This specimen includes other DNA sequences encoding the same CDR3. This chain uses TRBV5-1 with TRBJ1-5, with TRBD1 matching 7 bases. This CDR3 spans 15 amino acids. The germline V gene has CDR1 SGHRS and CDR2 YFSETQ. V dropped 1 base and J dropped 0; count of bases not matched to a gene: 1. CDR3 DNA: TGCGCCAGCAGCTTGTCAGGGGGTAGCAATCAGCCCCAGCATTTT. This gives the protein CASSLSGGSNQPQHF.